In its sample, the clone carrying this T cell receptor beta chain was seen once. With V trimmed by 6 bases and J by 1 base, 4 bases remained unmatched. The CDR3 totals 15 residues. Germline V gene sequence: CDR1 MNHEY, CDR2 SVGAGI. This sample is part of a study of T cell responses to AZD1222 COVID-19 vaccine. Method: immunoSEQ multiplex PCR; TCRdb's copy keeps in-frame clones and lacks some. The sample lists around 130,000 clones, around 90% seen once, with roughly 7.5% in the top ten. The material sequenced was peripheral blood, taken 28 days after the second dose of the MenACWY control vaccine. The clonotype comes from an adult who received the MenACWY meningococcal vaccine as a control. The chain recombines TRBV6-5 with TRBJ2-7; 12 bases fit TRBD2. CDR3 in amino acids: CASSAGLAGSYEQYF. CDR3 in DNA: TGTGCCAGCAGCGCTGGACTAGCGGGGTCCTACGAGCAGTACTTC.